These 2 T cell receptor beta chains were sequenced from one sample in a study of molecular identifiers for immune sequencing clone quantification. TCRdb independently ran MiXCR on the PCR reads; one entry per CDR3 protein. Counted here are a few hundred thousand distinct CDR3 sequences, roughly 24% occurring once; the ten biggest clones make up under 0.85%. The sequencing input was naive CD8+ T cells from blood, with Jurkat cell RNA spiked in. Subset meaning: FACS-sorted CD8+CD4-CCR7+CD45RA+ naive T cells. These receptors were obtained from a human donor in good health. Some libraries in this study had Jurkat cell RNA spiked in.

A few counts support this clonotype. The chain carries TRBV4-1 and TRBJ1-2; D may be TRBD1 (6 bases). CDR1 is MGHRA and CDR2 is YSYEKL in the germline V gene. Trimming took off 5 bases at V and 6 bases at J, with 22 bases between the two ends. This CDR3 is built from 16 residues. The CDR3 coding sequence is TGCGCCAGCAGCTCATTCGGAGGCACAGGGTTGGATGGCTACACCTTC. Protein: CASSSFGGTGLDGYTF.

The rearrangement joins TRBV6-5 to TRBJ2-7, with D unresolved. Trimming cost V 6 bases and J 5 bases, with 17 bases left between them. The CDR3 is 14 amino acids. In germline, CDR1 is MNHEY, CDR2 SVGAGI. The CDR3: CASRGWREANEQYF. The CDR3 bases are TGTGCCAGCAGGGGATGGAGAGAGGCCAACGAGCAGTACTTC.